Listed here are 13 T cell receptor beta chains from one sample, sequenced in a study of identical twins. TCRdb ran MiXCR on the 5' RACE reads and lists one entry per CDR3 protein. Among 700,000 or so distinct CDR3 sequences listed, around 20% were seen once. These data also formed part of another study, on T cells expressing NK-cell markers.

The sequencing sample was made of PBMCs. The source is a woman younger than 35 in good health.

This chain connects TRBV6-1 to TRBJ2-7; 7 nucleotides line up with TRBD2. The CDR3 covers 16 residues. Germline V lookup: CDR1 MNHNS, CDR2 SASEGT. The V and J ends lost 6 bases and 4 bases, in that order; junction bases with no gene match: 15. The CDR3 nucleotides are TGTGCCAGCAGCAGATCGAGCGGGAAGTCCCCGTACGAGCAGTACTTC. Protein product: CASSRSSGKSPYEQYF.

This sequence joins TRBV6-1 and TRBJ2-5; TRBD2 might be the D (6 bases). V was pared by 6 bases and J by 1 base, with 12 bases between. The CDR3 length is 14 residues. Germline CDR1 and CDR2: MNHNS and SASEGT. The CDR3 region has the DNA TGTGCCAGCAGGGAGGGAGAGCCCCAAGAGACCCAGTACTTC. Amino acids: CASREGEPQETQYF.

This rearrangement joins TRBV6-1 to TRBJ2-7; 8 bases are shared with TRBD1. The CDR3 covers 14 residues. In germline, CDR1 is MNHNS, CDR2 SASEGT. J was trimmed by 1 base and V by 11 bases; bases with no gene match: 10. As DNA, the CDR3 is TGTGCCTCCGGAAGGGGACAGGCGTCCTACGAGCAGTACTTC. Translating gives CASGRGQASYEQYF.

In this sample, this clonotype turned up a few times. This chain links TRBV10-2 with TRBJ2-3; D remains ambiguous. Germline assignment: CDR1 WSHSY and CDR2 SAAADI. The V gene lost 11 bases and the J gene lost 1 base, with 4 bases spanning the gap. The CDR3 covers 10 residues. CDR3 bases: TGCGCCGCAGGCACAGATACGCAGTATTTT. Its protein is CAAGTDTQYF.

As to this clonotype: Relative to the germline gene, one junction end is altered; a read error may explain this. The chain has TRBV29-1 and TRBJ2-2; D not resolved. Germline V gene sequence: CDR1 SQVTM, CDR2 ANQGSEA. This CDR3 spans 13 amino acids. This CDR3 reads CSVDTENTVELFF. As DNA, the CDR3 is TGCAGCGTTGATACAGAGAACACCGTGGAGCTGTTTTTT.

The rearrangement links TRBV12-3 or TRBV12-4 to TRBJ2-1; no clear D gene. There are 13 residues in the CDR3. The ends were cut back, 2 bases at V and 6 bases at J, with 8 bases in the middle. The chain's CDR3 is CASSLTSPNEQFF. In DNA form, the CDR3 reads TGTGCCAGCAGTTTAACTTCGCCCAATGAGCAGTTCTTC.

As DNA, the CDR3 is TGTGCCAGCAGCCCCCCGTCGGGGACAGAGTCCTACGAGCAGTACTTC. As protein: CASSPPSGTESYEQYF. The gene calls are TRBV7-9 and TRBJ2-7, with 7 bases aligning to TRBD1. The CDR3 loop spans 16 amino acids. Germline CDR1 and CDR2: SEHNR and FQNEAQ (reference sequence). V lost 5 bases to trimming and J lost 1 base; unmatched junction nucleotides: 11.

This clonotype has just a few counts. The chain has TRBV12-3 or TRBV12-4 and TRBJ1-1; D call uncertain. The germline V and J ends were trimmed by 4 bases and 5 bases, with 11 bases remaining between them. The CDR3 covers 13 residues. This chain's CDR3 is CASSYPFGTEAFF. In DNA form, the CDR3 reads TGTGCCAGCAGTTACCCCTTTGGGACTGAAGCTTTCTTT.

This chain links TRBV3-1 with TRBJ2-7, with D hard to call. In germline, CDR1 is LGHDT, CDR2 YNNKEL (reference sequence). The length of the CDR3 is 16 residues. V was cut by 0 bases and J by 1 base, with 13 bases left in between. CDR3 in DNA: TGTGCCAGCAGCCAAGATATAACGTCTTGGTCCTACGAGCAGTACTTC. This translates into CASSQDITSWSYEQYF.

The gene calls are TRBV4-3 and TRBJ2-3; TRBD1 or TRBD2 may be the D gene (5 bases each). V was trimmed by 0 bases and J by 2 bases, leaving 21 bases between them. The CDR3 consists of 19 residues. Germline CDR1 LGHNA, CDR2 YSLEER. The CDR3 coding sequence is TGCGCCAGCAGCCAAGAGTTCGGTAGGGACCTACGTATCACAGATACGCAGTATTTT. Translating gives CASSQEFGRDLRITDTQYF.

V is TRBV7-2 and J is TRBJ2-7, with 8 bases identical to TRBD2. Trimming cost V 6 bases and J 0 bases; bases outside gene matches: 4. Germline loops: CDR1 SGHTA, CDR2 FQGNSA. This CDR3 has 14 amino acids. The CDR3 bases are TGTGCCAGCAGTAATAGCGGGAACTCCTACGAGCAGTACTTC. As protein: CASSNSGNSYEQYF.

A single count supports this clonotype. The chain carries TRBV7-2 and TRBJ1-1; tentatively, D is TRBD1 (5 bases). The CDR3 extends over 14 amino acids. Germline V CDR1 and CDR2: SGHTA, FQGNSA. Between the trimmed V and J ends, which lost 2 bases and 2 bases, there was a span of 9 bases. This CDR3 reads CASSLSRDNTEAFF. The CDR3 nucleotides are TGTGCCAGCAGCTTATCCAGGGATAACACTGAAGCTTTCTTT.

There are many counts of this clonotype. V is TRBV29-1 and J is TRBJ1-1; D unclear. The CDR3 has 16 amino acids. Germline V gene sequence: CDR1 SQVTM, CDR2 ANQGSEA. The V end was cut by 5 bases, the J end by 0 bases, with 19 bases between. The CDR3 is CSVNKGSMALNTEAFF. The DNA for the CDR3 is TGCAGCGTTAATAAAGGCTCTATGGCCTTGAACACTGAAGCTTTCTTT. The complete variable domain, with remaining parts taken from reference TRBV29-1 and TRBJ1-1, reads SAVISQKPSRDICQRGTSLTIQCQVDSQVTMMFWYRQQPGQSLTLIATANQGSEATYESGFVIDKFPISRPNLTFSTLTVSNMSPEDSSIYLCSVNKGSMALNTEAFFGQGTRLTVV.